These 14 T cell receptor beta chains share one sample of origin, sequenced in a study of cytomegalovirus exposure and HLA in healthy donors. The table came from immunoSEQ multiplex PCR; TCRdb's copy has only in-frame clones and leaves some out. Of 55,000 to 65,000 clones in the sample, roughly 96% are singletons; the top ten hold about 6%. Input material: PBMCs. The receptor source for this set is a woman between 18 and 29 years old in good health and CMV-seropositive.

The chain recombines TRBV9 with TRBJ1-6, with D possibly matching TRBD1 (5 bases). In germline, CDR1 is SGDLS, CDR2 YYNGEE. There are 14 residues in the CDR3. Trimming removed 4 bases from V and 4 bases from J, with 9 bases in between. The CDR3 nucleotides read TGTGCCAGCAGCCCACAGGCTTATAATTCACCCCTCCACTTT. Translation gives CASSPQAYNSPLHF.

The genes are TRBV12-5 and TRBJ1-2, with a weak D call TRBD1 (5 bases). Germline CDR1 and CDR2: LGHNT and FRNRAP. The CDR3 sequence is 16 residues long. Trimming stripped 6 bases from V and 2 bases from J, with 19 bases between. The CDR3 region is CASGEQTDNPNYGYTF. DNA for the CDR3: TGTGCTAGTGGGGAACAGACAGACAACCCGAACTATGGCTACACCTTC. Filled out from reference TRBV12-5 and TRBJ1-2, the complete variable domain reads DARVTQTPRHKVTEMGQEVTMRCQPILGHNTVFWYRQTMMQGLELLAYFRNRAPLDDSGMPKDRFSAEMPDATLATLKIQPSEPRDSAVYFCASGEQTDNPNYGYTFGSGTRLTVV.

The CDR3 sequence: CASSKKRLNTEAFF. The CDR3 bases are TGTGCCAGCAGTAAAAAGCGGTTGAACACTGAAGCTTTCTTT. The J gene is TRBJ1-1, the V gene TRBV28; D is ambiguous. This CDR3 is 14 amino acids long. V was shortened by 5 bases and J by 0 bases, with 10 bases between the two germline ends. CDR1 is MDHEN, CDR2 SYDVKM, per germline.

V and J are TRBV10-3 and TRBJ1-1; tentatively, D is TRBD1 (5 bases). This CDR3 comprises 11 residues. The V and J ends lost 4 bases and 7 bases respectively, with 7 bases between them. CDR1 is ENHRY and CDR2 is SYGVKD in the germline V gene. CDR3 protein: CAISVQGEAFF. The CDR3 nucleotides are TGTGCCATCAGTGTCCAGGGTGAAGCTTTCTTT.

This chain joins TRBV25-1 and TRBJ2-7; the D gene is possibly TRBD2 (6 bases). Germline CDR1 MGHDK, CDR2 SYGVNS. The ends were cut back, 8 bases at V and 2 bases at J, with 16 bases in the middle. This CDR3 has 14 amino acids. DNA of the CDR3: TGTGCCAGCCGTTTAGCGGATGAAGCCTACGAGCAGTACTTC. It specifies CASRLADEAYEQYF.

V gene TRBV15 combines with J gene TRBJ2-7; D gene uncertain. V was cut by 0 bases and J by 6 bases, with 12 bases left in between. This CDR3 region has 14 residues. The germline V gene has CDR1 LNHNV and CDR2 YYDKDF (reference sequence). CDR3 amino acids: CATSRDRRGLEQYF. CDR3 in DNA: TGTGCCACCAGCAGAGATCGTCGAGGTCTCGAGCAGTACTTC.

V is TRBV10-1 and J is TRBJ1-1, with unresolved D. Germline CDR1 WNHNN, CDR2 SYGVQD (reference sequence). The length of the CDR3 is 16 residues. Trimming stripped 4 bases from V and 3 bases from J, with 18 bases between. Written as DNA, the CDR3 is TGCGCCAGCAGTGGCCCCCGCGGGGTAAGTGACACTGAAGCTTTCTTT. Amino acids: CASSGPRGVSDTEAFF.

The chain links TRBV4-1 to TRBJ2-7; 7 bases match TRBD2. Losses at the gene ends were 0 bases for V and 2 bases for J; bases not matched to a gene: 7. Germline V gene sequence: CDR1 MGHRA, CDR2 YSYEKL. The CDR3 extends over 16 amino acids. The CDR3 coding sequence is TGCGCCAGCAGCCAAGATCCCCAGCGGGGCACCTACGAGCAGTACTTC. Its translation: CASSQDPQRGTYEQYF.

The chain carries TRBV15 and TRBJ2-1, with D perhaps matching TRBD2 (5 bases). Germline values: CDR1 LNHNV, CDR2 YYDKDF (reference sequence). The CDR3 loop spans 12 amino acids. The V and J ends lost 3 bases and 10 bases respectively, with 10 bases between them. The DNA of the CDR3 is TGTGCCACCAGCAGGGGAGCAAGGGAGCAGTTCTTC. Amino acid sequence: CATSRGAREQFF.

The DNA of the CDR3 is TGCGCCAGCGGAGACAGGGGTTCTGGAAACACCATATATTTT. This sequence encodes CASGDRGSGNTIYF. The V call is TRBV5-1, the J call TRBJ1-3; 8 positions match TRBD1. The CDR3 covers 14 residues. Unmatched junction bases numbered 4, after V lost 7 bases and J lost 1 base. CDR1 and CDR2 from the germline V gene are SGHRS and YFSETQ.

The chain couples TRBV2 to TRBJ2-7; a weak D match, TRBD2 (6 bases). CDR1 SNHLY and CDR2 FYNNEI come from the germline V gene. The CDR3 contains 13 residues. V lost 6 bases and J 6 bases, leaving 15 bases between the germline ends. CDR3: CASSLEGSGEQYF. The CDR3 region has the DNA TGTGCCAGCAGCTTAGAGGGTAGCGGCGAGCAGTACTTC.

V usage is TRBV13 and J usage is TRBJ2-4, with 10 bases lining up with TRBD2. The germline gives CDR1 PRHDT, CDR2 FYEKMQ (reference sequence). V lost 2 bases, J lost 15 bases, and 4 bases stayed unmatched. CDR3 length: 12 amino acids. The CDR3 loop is CASSLWTSGLYF. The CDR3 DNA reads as TGTGCCAGCAGCTTATGGACTAGCGGTTTGTACTTC.

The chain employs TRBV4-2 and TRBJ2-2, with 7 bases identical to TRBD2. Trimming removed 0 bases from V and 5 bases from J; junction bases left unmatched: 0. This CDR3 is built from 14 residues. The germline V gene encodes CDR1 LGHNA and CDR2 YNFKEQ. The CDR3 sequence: CASSQDSGTGELFF. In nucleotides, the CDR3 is TGTGCCAGCAGCCAAGATAGCGGGACCGGGGAGCTGTTTTTT.

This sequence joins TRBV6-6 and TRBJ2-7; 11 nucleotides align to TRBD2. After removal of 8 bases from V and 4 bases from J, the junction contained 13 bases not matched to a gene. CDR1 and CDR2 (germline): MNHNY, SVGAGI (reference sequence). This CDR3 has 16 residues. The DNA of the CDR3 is TGTGCCAGCCACAAAGGGCTAGCGGGAGGTCGGTACGAGCAGTACTTC. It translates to CASHKGLAGGRYEQYF.